The 17 T cell receptor beta chains below come from one sample, sequenced in a study of a mutant IDH1 vaccine in newly diagnosed glioma. These receptors' antigens are unknown. Time point noted: week 5, during vaccination. Doses of 300 ug of mutant IDH1 20-mer peptide were given with topical imiquimod. Only in-frame clones appear in the TCRdb table, and some are missing; sequencing was by immunoSEQ multiplex PCR. This sample yields about 50,000 clones, of which around 84% are seen a single time; 7.4% belongs to the top ten. The sample was PBMCs, taken from a glioma patient whose treatment included an IDH1 peptide vaccine. Receptor source: a woman aged 45-65 years with glioma.

This clone was detected a few times. The V call is TRBV28, the J call TRBJ2-1; 7 bases map to TRBD2. V shed 6 bases and J 2 bases; nucleotides not matched to a gene: 7. Germline V gene data show CDR1 as MDHEN and CDR2 as SYDVKM. This CDR3 contains 15 residues. The CDR3 sequence is CASRTAGVTYNEQFF. The CDR3 region has the DNA TGTGCCAGCAGGACGGCGGGGGTTACCTACAATGAGCAGTTCTTC.

This clone was seen more than once but under ten times. The chain is built from TRBV5-4 and TRBJ2-1; D gene ambiguous. Per the germline V gene, CDR1 is SGHNT and CDR2 is YYREEE (reference sequence). Trimming shortened V by 0 bases and J by 7 bases, and 5 bases separated the two germline ends. CDR3 size: 12 residues. Here the CDR3 reads CASSLGINEQFF. CDR3 nucleotides: TGTGCCAGCAGCTTGGGGATTAATGAGCAGTTCTTC.

V is TRBV9 and J is TRBJ2-1; D gene uncertain. This CDR3 is 15 amino acids long. CDR1 and CDR2 (germline): SGDLS, YYNGEE. The V gene lost 0 bases and the J gene lost 4 bases, with 11 bases spanning the gap. CDR3 bases: TGTGCCAGCAGCGTAGCCACAGAAACATACAATGAGCAGTTCTTC. Protein: CASSVATETYNEQFF.

V gene TRBV30 combines with J gene TRBJ2-1; TRBD2 matches 9 bases. Unmatched junction bases numbered 14, after V lost 5 bases and J lost 6 bases. This CDR3 is 16 amino acids long. CDR1 is GTSNPN and CDR2 is SVGIG in the germline V gene (reference sequence). The DNA for the CDR3 is TGTGCCTGGGTCATTGCGGGGGGGCTGATGGGCAATGAGCAGTTCTTC. Translated: CAWVIAGGLMGNEQFF.

This clone was seen only a few times. This sequence joins TRBV7-9 and TRBJ1-2, with TRBD1 identical over 7 bases. The germline V gene has CDR1 SEHNR and CDR2 FQNEAQ (reference sequence). The V segment lost 0 bases and the J segment 8 bases; nucleotides outside the gene matches: 3. This CDR3 region has 13 residues. The CDR3 sequence is CASSLAGGQGYTF. The CDR3 DNA sequence: TGTGCCAGCAGCTTAGCGGGGGGACAGGGCTACACCTTC.

The chain uses TRBV19 and TRBJ2-2; TRBD2 matches at 9 bases. J gave up 2 bases and V 7 bases, and 11 bases lay outside the gene matches. The length of the CDR3 is 17 residues. Germline V gene lookup returns CDR1 LNHDA and CDR2 SQIVND (reference sequence). As DNA, the CDR3 is TGTGCCAGTACCCAAGCGGGGACTAGCCTAAACACCGGGGAGCTGTTTTTT. Its translation: CASTQAGTSLNTGELFF.

This chain links TRBV5-6 with TRBJ1-1; D is unclear. The CDR3 has 13 residues. V lost 2 bases to trimming and J lost 1 base, with 6 bases between them. Per germline, CDR1 SGHDT and CDR2 YYEEEE. The CDR3 DNA is TGTGCCAGCAGCTTAAGCAAGAACACTGAAGCTTTCTTT. It codes for CASSLSKNTEAFF.

The gene calls are TRBV10-1 and TRBJ1-2, with D maybe TRBD1 (5 bases). The V end was cut by 6 bases, the J end by 4 bases, with 9 bases between. Looked up from germline, CDR1 is WNHNN and CDR2 is SYGVQD (reference sequence). CDR3 length: 12 residues. In DNA form, the CDR3 reads TGCGCCAGCAGAGGACATTGCTATGGCTACACCTTC. It specifies CASRGHCYGYTF.

The J gene is TRBJ2-7, the V gene TRBV27; no clear D. The germline V gene has CDR1 MNHEY and CDR2 SMNVEV (reference sequence). The CDR3 consists of 11 residues. The V and J ends lost 5 bases and 4 bases respectively, with 6 bases between them. The DNA for the CDR3 is TGTGCCAGCAGTAACAGATACGAGCAGTACTTC. Its protein is CASSNRYEQYF.

This clone appeared once. The CDR3 DNA reads TGTGCCAGCAGCCTTACCGGGACACCATTCTCCTATAATTCACCCCTCCACTTT. Translating it yields CASSLTGTPFSYNSPLHF. This chain connects TRBV7-2 to TRBJ1-6, with D possibly being TRBD1 (6 bases). CDR1 and CDR2 from the germline V gene are SGHTA and FQGNSA. Trimming removed 5 bases from V and 0 bases from J, with 17 bases in between. This CDR3 spans 18 amino acids.

The V and J genes are TRBV6-5 and TRBJ1-2, with a weak D call TRBD1 (5 bases). The length of the CDR3 is 15 residues. V was trimmed by 0 bases and J by 6 bases, leaving 14 bases between them. Germline CDR1 is MNHEY and CDR2 is SVGAGI. CDR3 coding DNA: TGTGCCAGCAGTTACTCGAGACGGGGGGAGAATGGCTACACCTTC. Its protein is CASSYSRRGENGYTF.

This chain joins TRBV27 and TRBJ1-4; D is possibly TRBD1 (5 bases). Trimming removed 5 bases from V and 0 bases from J, with 10 bases in between. Germline CDR1 is MNHEY and CDR2 is SMNVEV (reference sequence). This CDR3 spans 15 amino acids. The CDR3 here is CASSQGGSTNEKLFF. The CDR3 DNA is TGTGCCAGCAGTCAGGGTGGCTCAACTAATGAAAAACTGTTTTTT.

The chain combines TRBV18 with TRBJ2-2; the D is unclear. V lost 6 bases, J lost 5 bases, and 7 bases lay in between. This CDR3 has 12 residues. CDR1 KGHSH and CDR2 LQKENI come from the germline V gene. CDR3 sequence (DNA): TGTGCCAGCTCGCTACAGACCGGGGAGCTGTTTTTT. Translation gives CASSLQTGELFF.

J is TRBJ2-7 and V is TRBV4-1; 7 positions agree with TRBD2. The CDR3 is 15 amino acids. CDR1 is MGHRA and CDR2 is YSYEKL in the germline V gene. V was clipped by 3 bases and J by 3 bases; unmatched bases: 8. The CDR3 spells CASSQASGLFYEQYF. CDR3 in DNA: TGCGCCAGCAGCCAGGCTAGCGGCCTTTTCTACGAGCAGTACTTC.

The chain couples TRBV19 to TRBJ2-6; D is possibly TRBD1 (6 bases). Germline V gives CDR1 LNHDA, CDR2 SQIVND (reference sequence). Trimming cost V 7 bases and J 0 bases, with 19 bases left between them. The CDR3 runs to 18 residues. The CDR3 is CASNPAGRGLSGANVLTF. CDR3 nucleotide sequence: TGTGCCAGTAATCCAGCCGGCAGGGGCCTCTCTGGGGCCAACGTCCTGACTTTC.

The chain uses TRBV7-9 and TRBJ2-3; D is uncertain. The V end lost 5 bases, the J end lost 5 bases, and 11 bases lay between the germline ends. The germline gives CDR1 SEHNR, CDR2 FQNEAQ (reference sequence). CDR3 size: 13 residues. CDR3: CASSPFGRDTQYF. The CDR3 DNA sequence: TGTGCCAGCAGCCCCTTCGGGCGAGATACGCAGTATTTT.

The chain carries TRBV23-1 and TRBJ2-5; a possible D gene is TRBD1 (6 bases). TRBV23-1 is treated as an ORF (open reading frame) with a function not yet certain. V dropped 0 bases and J dropped 4 bases, with 12 bases sitting between them. This CDR3 region has 15 residues. In DNA, the CDR3 is TGCGCCAGCAGTCAATCGGGGGCCCAATTAGAGACCCAGTACTTC. It is translated as CASSQSGAQLETQYF.